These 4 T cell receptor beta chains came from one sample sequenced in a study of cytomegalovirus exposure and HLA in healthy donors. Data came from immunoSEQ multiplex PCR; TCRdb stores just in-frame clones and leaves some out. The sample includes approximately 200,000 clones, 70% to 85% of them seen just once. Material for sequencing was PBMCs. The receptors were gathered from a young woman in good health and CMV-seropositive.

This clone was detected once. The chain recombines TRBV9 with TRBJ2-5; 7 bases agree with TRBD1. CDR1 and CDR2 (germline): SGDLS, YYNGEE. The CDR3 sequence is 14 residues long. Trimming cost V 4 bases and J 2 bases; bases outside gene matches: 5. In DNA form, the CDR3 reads TGTGCCAGCAGCACCGGGACAGCTCAAGAGACCCAGTACTTC. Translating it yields CASSTGTAQETQYF.

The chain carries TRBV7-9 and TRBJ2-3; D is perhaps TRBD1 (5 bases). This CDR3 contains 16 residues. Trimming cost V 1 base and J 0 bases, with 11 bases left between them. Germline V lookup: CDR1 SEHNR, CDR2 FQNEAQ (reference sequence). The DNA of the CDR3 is TGTGCCAGCAGCTTAGACCTGGCAGGGAGCACAGATACGCAGTATTTT. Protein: CASSLDLAGSTDTQYF.

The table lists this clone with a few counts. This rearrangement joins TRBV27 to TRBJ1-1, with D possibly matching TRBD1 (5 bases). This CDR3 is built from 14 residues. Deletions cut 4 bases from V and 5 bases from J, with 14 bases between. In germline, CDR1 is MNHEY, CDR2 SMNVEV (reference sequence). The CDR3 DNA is TGTGCCAGCAGTTCTCGGGCTGGGGGGACTGAAGCTTTCTTT. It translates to CASSSRAGGTEAFF.

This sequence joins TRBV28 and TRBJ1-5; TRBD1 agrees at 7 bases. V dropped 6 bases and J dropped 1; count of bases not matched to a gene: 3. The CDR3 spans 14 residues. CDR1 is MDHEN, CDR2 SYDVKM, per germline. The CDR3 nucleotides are TGTGCCAGCAGGGCAGGGGGGAGCAATCAGCCCCAGCATTTT. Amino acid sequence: CASRAGGSNQPQHF.